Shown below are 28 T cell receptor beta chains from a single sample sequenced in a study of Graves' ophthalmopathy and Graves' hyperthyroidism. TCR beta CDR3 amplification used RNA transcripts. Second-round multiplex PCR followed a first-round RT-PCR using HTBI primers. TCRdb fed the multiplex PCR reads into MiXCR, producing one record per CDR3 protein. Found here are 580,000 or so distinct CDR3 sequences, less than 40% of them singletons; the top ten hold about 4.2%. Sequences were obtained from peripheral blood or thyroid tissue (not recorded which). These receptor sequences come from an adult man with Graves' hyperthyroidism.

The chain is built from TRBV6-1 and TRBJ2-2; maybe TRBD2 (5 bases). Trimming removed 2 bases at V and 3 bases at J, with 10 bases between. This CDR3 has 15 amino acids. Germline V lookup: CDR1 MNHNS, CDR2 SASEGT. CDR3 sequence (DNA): TGTGCCAGCAGTGAATACAGACTACACACCGGGGAGCTGTTTTTT. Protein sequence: CASSEYRLHTGELFF.

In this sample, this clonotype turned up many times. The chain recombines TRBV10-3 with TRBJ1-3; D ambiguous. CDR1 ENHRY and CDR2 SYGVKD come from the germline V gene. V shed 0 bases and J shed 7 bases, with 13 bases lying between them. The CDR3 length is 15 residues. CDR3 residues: CAISESAAHGNTIYF. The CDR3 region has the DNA TGTGCCATCAGTGAGTCCGCTGCCCACGGGAACACCATATATTTT.

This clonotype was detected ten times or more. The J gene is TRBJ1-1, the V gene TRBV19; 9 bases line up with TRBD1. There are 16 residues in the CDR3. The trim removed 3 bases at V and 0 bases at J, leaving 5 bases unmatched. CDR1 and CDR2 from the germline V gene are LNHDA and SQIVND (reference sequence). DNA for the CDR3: TGTGCCAGTAGTATCCGGGACAGGGCTATGAACACTGAAGCTTTCTTT. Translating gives CASSIRDRAMNTEAFF.

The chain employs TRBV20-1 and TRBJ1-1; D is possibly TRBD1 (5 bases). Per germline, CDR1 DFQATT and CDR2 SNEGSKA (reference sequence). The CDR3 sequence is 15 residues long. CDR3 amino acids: CSVDANSAGGTEAFF. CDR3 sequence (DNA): TGCAGCGTTGACGCCAACTCGGCTGGGGGGACTGAAGCTTTCTTT.

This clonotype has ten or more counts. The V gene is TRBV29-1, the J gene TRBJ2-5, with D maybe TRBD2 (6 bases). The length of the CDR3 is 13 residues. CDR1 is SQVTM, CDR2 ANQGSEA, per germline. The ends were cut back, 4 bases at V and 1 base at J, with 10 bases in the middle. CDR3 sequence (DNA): TGCAGCGTTGTAGGAGGGTCCCAAGAGACCCAGTACTTC. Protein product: CSVVGGSQETQYF. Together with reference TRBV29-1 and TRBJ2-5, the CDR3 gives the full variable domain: SAVISQKPSRDICQRGTSLTIQCQVDSQVTMMFWYRQQPGQSLTLIATANQGSEATYESGFVIDKFPISRPNLTFSTLTVSNMSPEDSSIYLCSVVGGSQETQYFGPGTRLLVL.

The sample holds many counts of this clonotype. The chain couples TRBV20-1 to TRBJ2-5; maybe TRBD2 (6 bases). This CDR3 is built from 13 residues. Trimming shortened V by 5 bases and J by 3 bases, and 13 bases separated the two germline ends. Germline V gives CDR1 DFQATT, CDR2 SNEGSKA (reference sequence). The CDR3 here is CSALRDRKETQYF. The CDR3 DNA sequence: TGCAGTGCTTTGCGGGACCGAAAAGAGACCCAGTACTTC.

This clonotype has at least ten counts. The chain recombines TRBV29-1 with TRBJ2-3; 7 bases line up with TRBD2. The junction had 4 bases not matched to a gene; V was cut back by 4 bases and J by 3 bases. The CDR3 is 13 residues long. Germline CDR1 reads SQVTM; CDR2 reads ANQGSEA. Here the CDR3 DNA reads TGCAGCGTTGCGGGGGGTCCGACAGATACGCAGTATTTT. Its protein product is CSVAGGPTDTQYF.

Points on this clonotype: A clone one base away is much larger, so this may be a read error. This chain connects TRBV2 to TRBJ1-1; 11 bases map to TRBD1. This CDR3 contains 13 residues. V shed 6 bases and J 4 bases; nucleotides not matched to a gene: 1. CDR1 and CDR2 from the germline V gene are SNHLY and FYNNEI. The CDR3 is CASRDRGPTEAFF. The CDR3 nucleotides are TGTGCCAGCAGGGACAGGGGGCCCACTGAAGCTTTCTTT.

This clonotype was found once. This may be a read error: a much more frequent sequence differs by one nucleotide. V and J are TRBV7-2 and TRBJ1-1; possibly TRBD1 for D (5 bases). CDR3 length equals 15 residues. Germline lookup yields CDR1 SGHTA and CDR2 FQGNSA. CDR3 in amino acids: CASSQDWTPEDEAFF. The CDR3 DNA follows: TGCGCCAGCAGCCAAGATTGGACACCCGAAGATGAAGCTTTCTTT. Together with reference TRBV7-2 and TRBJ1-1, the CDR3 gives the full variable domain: GAGVSQSPSNKVTEKGKDVELRCDPISGHTALYWYRQSLGQGLEFLIYFQGNSAPDKSGLPSDRFSAERTGGSVSTLTIQRTQQEDSAVYLCASSQDWTPEDEAFFGQGTRLTVV.

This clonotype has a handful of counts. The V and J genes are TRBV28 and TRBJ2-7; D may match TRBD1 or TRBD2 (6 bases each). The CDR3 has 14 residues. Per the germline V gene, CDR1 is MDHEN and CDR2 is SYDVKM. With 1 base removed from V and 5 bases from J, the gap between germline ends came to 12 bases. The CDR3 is CASSLYREDDEQYF. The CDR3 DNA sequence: TGTGCCAGCAGTTTATACAGGGAGGACGACGAGCAGTACTTC.

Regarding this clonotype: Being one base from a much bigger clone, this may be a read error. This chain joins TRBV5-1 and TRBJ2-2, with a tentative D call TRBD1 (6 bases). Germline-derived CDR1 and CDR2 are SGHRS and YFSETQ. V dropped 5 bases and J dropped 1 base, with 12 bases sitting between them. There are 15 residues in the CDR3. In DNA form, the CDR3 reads TGCGCCAGCAGAACCAGGACAGTGAACACCGGGGAGCTGTTTTTT. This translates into CASRTRTVNTGELFF.

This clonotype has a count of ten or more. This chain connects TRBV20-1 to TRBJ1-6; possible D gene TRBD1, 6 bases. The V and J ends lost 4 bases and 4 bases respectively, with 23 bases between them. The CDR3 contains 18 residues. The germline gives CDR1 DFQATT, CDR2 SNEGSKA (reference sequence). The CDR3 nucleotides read TGCAGTGCTACTGGTTCCGGACACAAAGGGGGTTATAATTCACCCCTCCACTTT. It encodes CSATGSGHKGGYNSPLHF.

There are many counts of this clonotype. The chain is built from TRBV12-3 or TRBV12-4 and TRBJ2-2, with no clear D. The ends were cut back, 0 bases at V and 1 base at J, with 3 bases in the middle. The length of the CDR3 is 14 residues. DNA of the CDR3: TGTGCCAGCAGTTTAGCGCAGAACACCGGGGAGCTGTTTTTT. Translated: CASSLAQNTGELFF.

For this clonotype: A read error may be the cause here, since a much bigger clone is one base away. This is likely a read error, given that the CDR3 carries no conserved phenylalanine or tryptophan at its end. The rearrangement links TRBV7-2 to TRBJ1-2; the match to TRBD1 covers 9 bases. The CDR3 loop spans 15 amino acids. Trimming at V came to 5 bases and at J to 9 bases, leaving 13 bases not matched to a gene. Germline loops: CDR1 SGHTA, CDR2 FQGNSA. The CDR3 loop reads CASSQDLGQGLSYTL. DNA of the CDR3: TGTGCCAGCAGCCAAGATCTGGGACAGGGTTTGAGCTACACCCTC.

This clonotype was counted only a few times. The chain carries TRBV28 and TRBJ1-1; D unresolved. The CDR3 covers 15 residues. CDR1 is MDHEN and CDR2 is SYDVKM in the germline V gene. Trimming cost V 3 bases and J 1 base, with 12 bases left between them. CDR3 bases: TGTGCCAGCAGTTTCCGTCAGTTGACGAACACTGAAGCTTTCTTT. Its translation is CASSFRQLTNTEAFF.

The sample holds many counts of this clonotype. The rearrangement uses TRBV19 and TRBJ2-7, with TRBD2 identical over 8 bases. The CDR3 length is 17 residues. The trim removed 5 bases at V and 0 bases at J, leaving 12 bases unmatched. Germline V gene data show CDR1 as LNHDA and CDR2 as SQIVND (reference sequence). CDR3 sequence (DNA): TGTGCCAGTAGTCTCAGCGGGGGAGCAGGAAACTCCTACGAGCAGTACTTC. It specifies CASSLSGGAGNSYEQYF.

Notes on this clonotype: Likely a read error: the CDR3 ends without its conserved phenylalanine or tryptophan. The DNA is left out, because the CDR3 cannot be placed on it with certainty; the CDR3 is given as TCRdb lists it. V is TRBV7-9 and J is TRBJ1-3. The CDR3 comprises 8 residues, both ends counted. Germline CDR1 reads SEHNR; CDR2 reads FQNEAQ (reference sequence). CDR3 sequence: CASSTTRS.

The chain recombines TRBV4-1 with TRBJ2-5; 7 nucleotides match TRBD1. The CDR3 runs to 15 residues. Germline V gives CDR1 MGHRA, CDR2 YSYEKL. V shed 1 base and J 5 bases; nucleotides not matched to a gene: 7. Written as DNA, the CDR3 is TGCGCCAGCAGCCAAGCGACAGGGCGAGGGGAGACCCAGTACTTC. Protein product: CASSQATGRGETQYF.

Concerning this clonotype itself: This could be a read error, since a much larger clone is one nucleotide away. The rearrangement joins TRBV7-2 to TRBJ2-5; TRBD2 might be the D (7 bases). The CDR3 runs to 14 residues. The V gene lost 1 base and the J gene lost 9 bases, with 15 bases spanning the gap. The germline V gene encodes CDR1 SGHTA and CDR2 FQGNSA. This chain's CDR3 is CASSLGGGSEAQYF. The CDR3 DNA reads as TGTGCCAGCAGCTTAGGGGGGGGCAGTGAGGCCCAGTACTTC.

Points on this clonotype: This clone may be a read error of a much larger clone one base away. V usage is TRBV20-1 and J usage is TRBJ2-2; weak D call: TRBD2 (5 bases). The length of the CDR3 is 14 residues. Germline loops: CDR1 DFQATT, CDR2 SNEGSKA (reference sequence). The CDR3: CSARDIGSSGELLF. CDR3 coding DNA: TGCAGTGCTAGAGATATAGGGAGCTCCGGGGAGCTGCTTTTT.

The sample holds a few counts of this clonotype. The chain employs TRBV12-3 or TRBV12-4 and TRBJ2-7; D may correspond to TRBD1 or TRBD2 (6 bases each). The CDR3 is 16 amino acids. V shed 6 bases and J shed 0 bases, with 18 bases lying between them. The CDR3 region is CASSHPGAPSSYEQYF. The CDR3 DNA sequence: TGTGCCAGCAGCCACCCGGGGGCCCCGAGCTCCTACGAGCAGTACTTC.

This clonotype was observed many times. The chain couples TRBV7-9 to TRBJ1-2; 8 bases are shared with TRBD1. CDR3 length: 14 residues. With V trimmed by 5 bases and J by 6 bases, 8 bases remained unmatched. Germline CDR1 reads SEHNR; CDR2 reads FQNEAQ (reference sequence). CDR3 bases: TGTGCCAGCAGCCCCACGGACAGGGTTGATGGCTACACCTTC. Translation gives CASSPTDRVDGYTF.

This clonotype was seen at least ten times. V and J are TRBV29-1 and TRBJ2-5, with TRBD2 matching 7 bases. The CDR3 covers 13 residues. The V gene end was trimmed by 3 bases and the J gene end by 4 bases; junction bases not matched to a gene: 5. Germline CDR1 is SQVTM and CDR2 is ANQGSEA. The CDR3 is CSVERGWGETQYF. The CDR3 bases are TGCAGCGTTGAGCGGGGGTGGGGAGAGACCCAGTACTTC.

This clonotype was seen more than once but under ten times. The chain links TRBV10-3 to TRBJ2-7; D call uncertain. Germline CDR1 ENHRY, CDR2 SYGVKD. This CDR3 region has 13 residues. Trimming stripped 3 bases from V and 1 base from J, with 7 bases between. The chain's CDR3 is CAISEGQSYEQYF. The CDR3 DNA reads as TGTGCCATCAGTGAAGGGCAGTCCTACGAGCAGTACTTC.

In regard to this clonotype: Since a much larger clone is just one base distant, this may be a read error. The CDR3 coding sequence is TGCGCCAGCAGCCATACAGGGGGCAAGCCCCGGCATTTT. Amino acid sequence: CASSHTGGKPRHF. This sequence joins TRBV4-1 and TRBJ1-5; TRBD1 matches at 9 bases. The germline V gene has CDR1 MGHRA and CDR2 YSYEKL. The CDR3 covers 13 residues.

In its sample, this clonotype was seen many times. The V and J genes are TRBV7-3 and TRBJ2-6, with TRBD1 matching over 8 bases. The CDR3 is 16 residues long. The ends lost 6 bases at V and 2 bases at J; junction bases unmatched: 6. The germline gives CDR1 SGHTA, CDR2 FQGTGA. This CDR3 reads CASSSRTGPGANVLTF. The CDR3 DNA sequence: TGTGCCAGCAGTTCGCGGACAGGGCCTGGGGCCAACGTCCTGACTTTC. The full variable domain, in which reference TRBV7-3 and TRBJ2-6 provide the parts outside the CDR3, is GAGVSQTPSNKVTEKGKYVELRCDPISGHTALYWYRQSLGQGPEFLIYFQGTGAADDSGLPNDRFFAVRPEGSVSTLKIQRTERGDSAVYLCASSSRTGPGANVLTFGAGSRLTVL.

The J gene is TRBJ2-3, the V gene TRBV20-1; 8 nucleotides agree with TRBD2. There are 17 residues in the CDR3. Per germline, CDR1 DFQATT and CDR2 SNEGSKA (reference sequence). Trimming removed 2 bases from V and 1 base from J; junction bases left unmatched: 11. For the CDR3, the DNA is TGCAGTGCTAGAAACCGGACTAGCCTCACGGGCACAGATACGCAGTATTTT. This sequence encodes CSARNRTSLTGTDTQYF.

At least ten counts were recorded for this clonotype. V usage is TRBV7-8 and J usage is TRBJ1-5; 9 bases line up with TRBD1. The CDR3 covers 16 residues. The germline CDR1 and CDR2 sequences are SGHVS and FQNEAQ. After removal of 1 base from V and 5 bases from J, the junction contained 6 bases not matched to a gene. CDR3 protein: CASSLGGQGNYQPQHF. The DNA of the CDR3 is TGTGCCAGCAGCTTAGGAGGACAGGGGAACTATCAGCCCCAGCATTTT.